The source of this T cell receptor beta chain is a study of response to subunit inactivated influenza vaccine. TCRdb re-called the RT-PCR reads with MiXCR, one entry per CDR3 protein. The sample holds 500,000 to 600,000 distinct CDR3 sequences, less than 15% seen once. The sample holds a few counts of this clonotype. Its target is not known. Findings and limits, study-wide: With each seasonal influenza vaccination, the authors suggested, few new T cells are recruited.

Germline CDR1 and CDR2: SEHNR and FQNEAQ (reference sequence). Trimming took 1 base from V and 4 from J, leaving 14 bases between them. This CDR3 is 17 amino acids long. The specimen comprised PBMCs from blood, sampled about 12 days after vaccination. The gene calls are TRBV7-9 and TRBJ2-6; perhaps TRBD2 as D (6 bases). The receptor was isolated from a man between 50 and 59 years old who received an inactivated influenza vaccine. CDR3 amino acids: CASSLVLGGTGANVLTF. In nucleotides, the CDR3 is TGTGCCAGCAGCTTAGTGCTGGGGGGTACCGGGGCCAACGTCCTGACTTTC.